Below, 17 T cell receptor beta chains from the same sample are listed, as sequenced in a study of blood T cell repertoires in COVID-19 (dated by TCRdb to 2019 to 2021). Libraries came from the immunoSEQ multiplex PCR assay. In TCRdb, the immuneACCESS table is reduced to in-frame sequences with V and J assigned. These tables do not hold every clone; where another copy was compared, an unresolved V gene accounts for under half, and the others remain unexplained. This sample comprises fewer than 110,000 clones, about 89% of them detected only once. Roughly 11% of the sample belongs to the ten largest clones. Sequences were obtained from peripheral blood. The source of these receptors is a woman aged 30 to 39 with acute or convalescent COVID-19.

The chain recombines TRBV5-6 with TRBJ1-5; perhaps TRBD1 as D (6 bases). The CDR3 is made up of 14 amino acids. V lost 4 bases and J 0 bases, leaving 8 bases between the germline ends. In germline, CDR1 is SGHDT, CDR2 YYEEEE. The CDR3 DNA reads TGTGCCAGCAGCGCAGGGGTTAGCAATCAGCCCCAGCATTTT. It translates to CASSAGVSNQPQHF.

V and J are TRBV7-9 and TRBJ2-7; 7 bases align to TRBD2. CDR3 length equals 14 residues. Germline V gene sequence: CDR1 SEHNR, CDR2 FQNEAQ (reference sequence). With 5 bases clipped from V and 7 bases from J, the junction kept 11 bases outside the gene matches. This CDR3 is CASSQTAGVGEQYF. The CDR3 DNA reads TGTGCCAGCAGCCAAACGGCGGGGGTGGGAGAGCAGTACTTC.

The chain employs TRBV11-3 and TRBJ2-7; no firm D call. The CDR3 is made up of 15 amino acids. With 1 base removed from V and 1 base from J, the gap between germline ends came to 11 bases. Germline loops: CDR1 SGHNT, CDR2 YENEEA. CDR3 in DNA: TGTGCCAGCAGCTTAGTGTCAGGTACATCCTACGAGCAGTACTTC. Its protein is CASSLVSGTSYEQYF.

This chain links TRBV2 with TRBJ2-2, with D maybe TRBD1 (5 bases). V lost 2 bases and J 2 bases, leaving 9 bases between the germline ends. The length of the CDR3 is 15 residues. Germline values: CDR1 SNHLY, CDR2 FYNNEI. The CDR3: CASSEPQGNTGELFF. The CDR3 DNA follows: TGTGCCAGCAGTGAACCCCAGGGAAACACCGGGGAGCTGTTTTTT.

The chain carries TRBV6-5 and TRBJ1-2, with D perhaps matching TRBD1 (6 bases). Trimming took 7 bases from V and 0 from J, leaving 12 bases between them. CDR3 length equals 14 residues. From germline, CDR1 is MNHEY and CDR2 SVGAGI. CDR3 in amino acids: CASKADRANYGYTF. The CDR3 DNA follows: TGTGCCAGCAAGGCGGACAGAGCTAACTATGGCTACACCTTC.

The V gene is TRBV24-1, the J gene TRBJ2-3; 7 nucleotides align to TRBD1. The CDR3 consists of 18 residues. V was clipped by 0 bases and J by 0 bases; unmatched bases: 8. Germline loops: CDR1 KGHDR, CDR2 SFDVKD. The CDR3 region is CATSDLTRDSTSTDTQYF. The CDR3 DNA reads TGTGCCACCAGTGATTTGACTCGGGACAGCACCAGCACAGATACGCAGTATTTT.

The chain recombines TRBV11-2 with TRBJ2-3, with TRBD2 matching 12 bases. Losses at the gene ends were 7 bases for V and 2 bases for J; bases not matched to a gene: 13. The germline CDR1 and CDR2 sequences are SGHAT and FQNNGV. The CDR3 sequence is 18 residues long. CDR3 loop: CASISQVGTSGFTDTQYF. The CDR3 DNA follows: TGTGCCAGCATCTCACAGGTTGGGACTAGCGGGTTCACAGATACGCAGTATTTT. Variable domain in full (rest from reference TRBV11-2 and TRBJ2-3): EAGVAQSPRYKIIEKRQSVAFWCNPISGHATLYWYQQILGQGPKLLIQFQNNGVVDDSQLPKDRFSAERLKGVDSTLKIQPAKLEDSAVYLCASISQVGTSGFTDTQYFGPGTRLTVL.

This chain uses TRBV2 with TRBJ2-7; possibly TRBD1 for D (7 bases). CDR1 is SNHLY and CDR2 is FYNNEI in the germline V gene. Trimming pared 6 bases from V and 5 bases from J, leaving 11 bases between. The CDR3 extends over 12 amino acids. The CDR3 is CASRPGGNEQYF. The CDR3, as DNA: TGTGCCAGCAGACCAGGGGGGAACGAGCAGTACTTC.

CDR3 sequence: CASSSYGLAGVHEQYF. The CDR3 coding sequence is TGTGCCAGCAGTTCCTACGGACTAGCGGGAGTCCACGAGCAGTACTTC. The chain recombines TRBV28 with TRBJ2-7, with 13 bases identical to TRBD2. The CDR3 runs to 16 residues. Germline CDR1 reads MDHEN; CDR2 reads SYDVKM. V shed 4 bases and J 5 bases; nucleotides not matched to a gene: 8.

As DNA, the CDR3 is TGCGCCAGCAGTGAGTCGACTACAGCCCCGAGGTTCTTT. Translation: CASSESTTAPRFF. The J gene is TRBJ1-1, the V gene TRBV10-1; D is undetermined. V lost 0 bases, J lost 14 bases, and 16 bases lay in between. The CDR3 runs 13 residues. Germline V gene lookup returns CDR1 WNHNN and CDR2 SYGVQD (reference sequence).

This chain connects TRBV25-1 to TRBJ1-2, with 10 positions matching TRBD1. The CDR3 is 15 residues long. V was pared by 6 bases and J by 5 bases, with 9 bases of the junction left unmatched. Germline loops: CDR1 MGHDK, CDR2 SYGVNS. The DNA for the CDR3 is TGTGCCAGCAGCCCCCGGGACAGGGGTGGGTATGGCTACACCTTC. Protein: CASSPRDRGGYGYTF.

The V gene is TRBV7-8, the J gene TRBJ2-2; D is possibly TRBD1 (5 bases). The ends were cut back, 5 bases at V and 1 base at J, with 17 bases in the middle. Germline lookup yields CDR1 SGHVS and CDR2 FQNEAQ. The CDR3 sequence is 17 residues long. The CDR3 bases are TGTGCCAGCAGCGCTCGGTTTGCCCAGGGGAACACCGGGGAGCTGTTTTTT. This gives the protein CASSARFAQGNTGELFF.

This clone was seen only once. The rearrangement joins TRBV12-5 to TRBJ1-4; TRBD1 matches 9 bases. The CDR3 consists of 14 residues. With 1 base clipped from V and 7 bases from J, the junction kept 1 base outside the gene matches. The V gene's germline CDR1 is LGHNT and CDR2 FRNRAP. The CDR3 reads CASGLGTGAEKLFF. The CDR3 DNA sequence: TGTGCTAGTGGTTTGGGGACAGGGGCTGAAAAACTGTTTTTT.

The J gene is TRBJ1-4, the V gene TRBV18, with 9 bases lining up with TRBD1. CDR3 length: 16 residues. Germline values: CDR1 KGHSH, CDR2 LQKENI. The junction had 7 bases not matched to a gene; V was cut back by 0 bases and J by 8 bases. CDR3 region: CASSPPSGTGNEKLFF. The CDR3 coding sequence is TGTGCCAGCTCACCACCCTCCGGGACAGGGAACGAAAAACTGTTTTTT.

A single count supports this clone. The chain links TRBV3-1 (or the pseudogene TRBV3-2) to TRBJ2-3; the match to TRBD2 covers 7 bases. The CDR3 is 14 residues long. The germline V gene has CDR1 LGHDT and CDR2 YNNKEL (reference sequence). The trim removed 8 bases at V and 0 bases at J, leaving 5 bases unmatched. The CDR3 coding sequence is TGTGCCAGCGCCCGCGGGGGAAGCACAGATACGCAGTATTTT. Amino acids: CASARGGSTDTQYF.

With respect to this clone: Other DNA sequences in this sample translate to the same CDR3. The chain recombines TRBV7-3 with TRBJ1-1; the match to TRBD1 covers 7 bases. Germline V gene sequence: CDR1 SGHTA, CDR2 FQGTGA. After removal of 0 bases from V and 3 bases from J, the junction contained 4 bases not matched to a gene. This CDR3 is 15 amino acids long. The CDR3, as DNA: TGTGCCAGCAGCTTAACAGGGGGCGCGGACACTGAAGCTTTCTTT. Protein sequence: CASSLTGGADTEAFF.

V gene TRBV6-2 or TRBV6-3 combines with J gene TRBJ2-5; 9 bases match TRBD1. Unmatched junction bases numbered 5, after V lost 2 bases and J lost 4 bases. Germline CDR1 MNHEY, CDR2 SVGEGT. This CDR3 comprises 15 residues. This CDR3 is CASSYGQGFSETQYF. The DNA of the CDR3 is TGTGCCAGCAGTTACGGACAGGGGTTTTCAGAGACCCAGTACTTC.